Included here is one T cell receptor (beta chain) sequence, with context. The antigen remains unidentified. The entry originates in a study of long-term antiretroviral therapy in people with HIV. CDR1 LNHNV and CDR2 YYDKDF come from the germline V gene (reference sequence). The CDR3 spans 16 residues. Run at survey level, the immunoSEQ assay was version v3.0. For each individual sample, sequencing targeted roughly 40,000-50,000 T-cell genomes. The protocol was immunoSEQ multiplex PCR, while the TCRdb copy is restricted to in-frame clones and leaves out a portion. The sample has some 25,000 clones; over 70% are singletons. Study results and limitations: At every time point, clones expanded before ART dominated the repertoire.

This specimen consisted of unsorted PBMCs, obtained 1.1 years before starting antiretroviral therapy. This TCR derives from a woman aged 30 to 39 with HIV. The chain is built from TRBV15 and TRBJ2-7; D is perhaps TRBD1 or TRBD2 (5 bases each). The CDR3 region has the DNA TGTGCCACCAGCAGAGATGGGGCTAGCCTCTCCTTCGAGCAGTACGTC. It is translated as CATSRDGASLSFEQYV.